These 9 T cell receptor beta chains share one sample of origin, sequenced in a study of long-term antiretroviral therapy in people with HIV. Investigators performed immunoSEQ version v3.0 at survey level. Sequenced by immunoSEQ multiplex PCR; TCRdb stores in-frame clones only, minus some. Among about 22,000 clones, over 80% were seen once, and the ten largest hold more than 3%. The sample consisted of unsorted PBMCs, taken roughly 4 years after starting antiretroviral therapy. Receptors were obtained from a young man with HIV.

This clone appeared once. The chain uses TRBV6-6 and TRBJ2-7; the match to TRBD2 covers 10 bases. CDR1 and CDR2 (germline): MNHNY, SVGAGI (reference sequence). The CDR3 consists of 15 residues. V trimming: 6 bases; J trimming: 3 bases; junction bases outside the gene matches: 8. CDR3 region: CASSPSSGGGYEQYV. The CDR3 nucleotides are TGTGCCAGCAGCCCTTCTAGCGGGGGCGGCTACGAGCAGTACGTC.

The chain has TRBV9 and TRBJ1-4; D remains unclear. V was pared by 2 bases and J by 5 bases, with 7 bases between. The germline V gene encodes CDR1 SGDLS and CDR2 YYNGEE. This CDR3 has 13 amino acids. The CDR3 sequence: CASSVGVNEKLFF. In nucleotides, the CDR3 is TGTGCCAGCAGCGTCGGCGTGAATGAAAAACTGTTTTTT.

This clone has just one count. The J gene is TRBJ2-5, the V gene TRBV7-2, with 13 bases fitting TRBD2. The CDR3 loop spans 16 amino acids. Germline CDR1 reads SGHTA; CDR2 reads FQGNSA. The J segment lost 2 bases and the V segment lost 3 bases, leaving 3 bases of the junction unmatched. CDR3 loop: CASSLWTSGGQETQYF. The CDR3 DNA is TGTGCCAGCAGCTTGTGGACTAGCGGGGGTCAAGAGACCCAGTACTTC.

This chain links TRBV15 with TRBJ1-4; TRBD1 is a possible D gene (5 bases). The ends were cut back, 2 bases at V and 7 bases at J, with 8 bases in the middle. The germline V gene has CDR1 LNHNV and CDR2 YYDKDF (reference sequence). The CDR3 runs 13 residues. The CDR3 loop is CATSRSRGEKLFF. CDR3 nucleotides: TGTGCCACCAGCAGATCAAGGGGTGAAAAACTGTTTTTT.

V is TRBV5-1 and J is TRBJ2-1, with a weak D call TRBD2 (5 bases). The CDR3 has 11 amino acids. The germline V gene encodes CDR1 SGHRS and CDR2 YFSETQ. The ends were cut back, 7 bases at V and 4 bases at J, with 6 bases in the middle. CDR3 sequence (DNA): TGCGCCAGCGAGGGTTACAATGAGCAGTTCTTC. Its translation is CASEGYNEQFF.

The chain couples TRBV6-1 to TRBJ1-5, with D maybe TRBD1 (6 bases). The CDR3 consists of 15 residues. CDR1 and CDR2 from the germline V gene are MNHNS and SASEGT. Trimming left V 2 bases short and J 4 bases short, with 12 bases between. The CDR3 spells CASSEMRGANQPQHF. CDR3 nucleotide sequence: TGTGCCAGCAGTGAAATGAGGGGGGCAAATCAGCCCCAGCATTTT.

In its sample, this clone was seen once. The chain uses TRBV6-6 and TRBJ2-1; D gene uncertain. Trimming removed 11 bases from V and 7 bases from J, with 15 bases in between. This CDR3 region has 12 residues. Germline V lookup: CDR1 MNHNY, CDR2 SVGAGI (reference sequence). The DNA of the CDR3 is TGTGCCGCAGTGGAGTCCCATAATGAGCAGTTCTTC. The encoded protein is CAAVESHNEQFF.

The rearrangement joins TRBV5-4 to TRBJ2-5; possible D gene TRBD2, 7 bases. The CDR3 runs to 15 residues. Deletions cut 4 bases from V and 2 bases from J, with 15 bases between. Germline V lookup: CDR1 SGHNT, CDR2 YYREEE (reference sequence). For the CDR3, the DNA is TGTGCCAGCAGCCCCCCTGGGGGGGCACAAGAGACCCAGTACTTC. Translating gives CASSPPGGAQETQYF.

The gene calls are TRBV28 and TRBJ1-5; D unclear. This CDR3 region has 13 residues. In germline, CDR1 is MDHEN, CDR2 SYDVKM. V lost 3 bases and J 2 bases, leaving 5 bases between the germline ends. The CDR3 spells CASSFGGNQPQHF. For the CDR3, the DNA is TGTGCCAGCAGTTTCGGGGGCAATCAGCCCCAGCATTTT.